The text below deals with one T cell receptor beta chain. The antigen is undetermined. This sample is drawn from a study of STAT3 mutations in large granular lymphocyte leukemia. About the research overall: Roughly half the longitudinally sequenced T-LGLL patients had canonical STAT3 mutations.

V was trimmed by 5 bases and J by 0 bases, leaving 19 bases between them. In germline, CDR1 is KGHSH, CDR2 LQKENI. The CDR3 has 17 amino acids. Study-level points and caveats: Every T-LGLL patient had at least one immunodominant TCRbeta clonotype. Sampling intervals varied between patients and samples.

Sequencing was performed with immunoSEQ multiplex PCR; in TCRdb, only in-frame clones are kept and a portion is missing. The table shows 35,000 or so clones, with over 75% occurring only once. The chain recombines TRBV18 with TRBJ1-1; D gene unclear. The origin of this receptor is a human donor with T large granular lymphocyte leukemia. Some clones in this sample may be carry-over from other donors' samples. Material for sequencing was PBMCs. This CDR3 reads CASSSTPGGVVNTEAFF. CDR3 nucleotide sequence: TGTGCCAGCTCATCCACCCCCGGTGGGGTGGTGAACACTGAAGCTTTCTTT. The entire variable domain, with the rest obtained from reference TRBV18 and TRBJ1-1, is as follows: NAGVMQNPRHLVRRRGQEARLRCSPMKGHSHVYWYRQLPEEGLKFMVYLQKENIIDESGMPKERFSAEFPKEGPSILRIQQVVRGDSAAYFCASSSTPGGVVNTEAFFGQGTRLTVV.